This TCR beta chain was observed in a study of CD8 T cells in Susac syndrome. Study findings and constraints: The study conceded that its TCR sequencing and HLA analysis involved relatively few individuals.

Notes on this clonotype: Its target is unknown.

The CDR3 loop spans 15 amino acids. The germline V gene encodes CDR1 MGHDK and CDR2 SYGVNS. V was clipped by 2 bases and J by 4 bases, with 9 bases between them. The RNA, about 0.45 to 1 ug, was put through reverse transcription using random hexamers. TCRdb ran MiXCR on the immunoSEQ multiplex PCR reads and lists one entry per CDR3 protein. The sample comprises about 75,000 distinct CDR3 sequences, roughly 94% of which are singletons, and about 0.47% rests with the top ten. Peripheral blood CD8+ and CD4+ T cells were profiled by TCR beta sequencing. The material sequenced was CD8+ T cells from PBMCs. J is TRBJ1-6 and V is TRBV25-1; D is unresolved. This sequence was found in a human donor with Susac syndrome. In DNA form, the CDR3 reads TGTGCCAGCAGTGAAACAGCCTCTTATAATTCACCCCTCCACTTT. Protein product: CASSETASYNSPLHF.